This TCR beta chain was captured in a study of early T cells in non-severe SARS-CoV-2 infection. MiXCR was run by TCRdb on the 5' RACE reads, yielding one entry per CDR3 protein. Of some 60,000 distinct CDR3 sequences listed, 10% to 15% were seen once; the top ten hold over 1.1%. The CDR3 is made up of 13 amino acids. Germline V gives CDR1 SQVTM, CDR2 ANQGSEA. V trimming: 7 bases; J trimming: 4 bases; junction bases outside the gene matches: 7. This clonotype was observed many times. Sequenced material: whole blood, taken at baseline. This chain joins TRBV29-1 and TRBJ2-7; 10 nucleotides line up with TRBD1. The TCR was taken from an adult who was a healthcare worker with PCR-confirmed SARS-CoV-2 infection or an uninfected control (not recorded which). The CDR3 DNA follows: TGCAGCGCCCTGACAGGGGGCGGTTACGAGCAGTACTTC. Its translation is CSALTGGGYEQYF.